This passage covers 21 T cell receptor beta chains from one sample sequenced in a study of blood T cells in healthy people across ages. Through a sample-barcoded 5' primer and a J-beta primer mix, a second PCR was run for roughly 7 to 12 cycles. TCRdb reprocessed the 5' RACE reads via MiXCR and lists one record per CDR3 protein. The sample lists hundreds of thousands of distinct CDR3 sequences, about 20% occurring once. Source material: blood. These receptors came from a man in his 70s in good health.

The chain is built from TRBV6-1 and TRBJ2-4; weak D call: TRBD1 (5 bases). V was pared by 3 bases and J by 3 bases, with 15 bases between. In germline, CDR1 is MNHNS, CDR2 SASEGT. The CDR3 totals 16 residues. CDR3 sequence (DNA): TGTGCCAGCAGTGAGTCATTTGGGGCAGGCAAAAACATTCAGTACTTC. Translation: CASSESFGAGKNIQYF.

This chain connects TRBV12-3 or TRBV12-4 to TRBJ1-4, with 10 bases aligning to TRBD1. The V gene end was trimmed by 5 bases and the J gene end by 3 bases; junction bases not matched to a gene: 6. The CDR3 length is 16 residues. This CDR3 reads CASSPDRGRANEKLFF. The CDR3 DNA reads TGTGCCAGCAGTCCCGACAGGGGGCGTGCTAATGAAAAACTGTTTTTT.

CDR3 loop: CASSLAQGHGYQETQYF. The CDR3 DNA reads TGTGCCAGCAGCTTAGCGCAGGGACATGGGTATCAAGAGACCCAGTACTTC. This sequence joins TRBV7-2 and TRBJ2-5; D might be TRBD1 (6 bases). The ends were cut back, 0 bases at V and 2 bases at J, with 16 bases in the middle. The germline gives CDR1 SGHTA, CDR2 FQGNSA. The length of the CDR3 is 17 residues.

This clonotype was picked up a small number of times. The chain uses TRBV5-1 and TRBJ2-3; 8 bases agree with TRBD1. Per germline, CDR1 SGHRS and CDR2 YFSETQ. The CDR3 consists of 16 residues. V gave up 0 bases and J gave up 4 bases; unmatched junction bases: 7. DNA for the CDR3: TGCGCCAGCAGCTTGGCCCCGGGACAGGTTGCAGATACGCAGTATTTT. It specifies CASSLAPGQVADTQYF.

This chain links TRBV24-1 with TRBJ2-1; 7 bases map to TRBD2. Looked up from germline, CDR1 is KGHDR and CDR2 is SFDVKD. J lost 3 bases, V lost 1 base, and 8 bases had no gene match. This CDR3 is 17 amino acids long. CDR3 region: CATSDFRSGISYNEQFF. The CDR3 region has the DNA TGTGCCACCAGTGATTTCCGGAGCGGGATAAGCTACAATGAGCAGTTCTTC.

A few counts support this clonotype. The J gene is TRBJ2-1, the V gene TRBV29-1; 7 nucleotides line up with TRBD1. This CDR3 comprises 13 residues. Trimming removed 8 bases from V and 9 bases from J; junction bases left unmatched: 13. Germline V gives CDR1 SQVTM, CDR2 ANQGSEA. CDR3 in amino acids: CSLYHPDRAEQFF. The CDR3 bases are TGCAGCTTGTACCACCCAGACAGGGCTGAGCAGTTCTTC.

As to this clonotype: A read error may be the cause here, since a much bigger clone is one base away. The genes are TRBV3-1 and TRBJ2-5, with 7 bases matching TRBD2. The last part of the DNA fits TRBJ2-7 better; the J call may be wrong. CDR1 LGHDT and CDR2 YNNKEL come from the germline V gene (reference sequence). The CDR3 loop spans 11 amino acids. This CDR3 is CASGGAYEQYF. The CDR3 DNA is TGTGCCAGCGGGGGGGCCTACGAGCAGTACTTC.

The chain employs TRBV29-1 and TRBJ1-4; D is unresolved. There are 14 residues in the CDR3. Trimming removed 2 bases at V and 0 bases at J, with 7 bases between. From germline, CDR1 is SQVTM and CDR2 ANQGSEA. The CDR3: CSVEMASTNEKLFF. Here the CDR3 DNA reads TGCAGCGTTGAAATGGCTTCAACTAATGAAAAACTGTTTTTT.

This clonotype was seen more than once but under ten times. The chain uses TRBV2 and TRBJ2-7; D remains ambiguous. The germline gives CDR1 SNHLY, CDR2 FYNNEI. The CDR3 consists of 15 residues. Trimming stripped 3 bases from V and 0 bases from J, with 12 bases between. In nucleotides, the CDR3 is TGTGCCAGCAGTGAGTGGCAGACGAGCTCCTACGAGCAGTACTTC. Translated, it gives CASSEWQTSSYEQYF.

This clonotype was counted only a few times. The V call is TRBV12-3 or TRBV12-4, the J call TRBJ2-3; D not resolved. There are 13 residues in the CDR3. Trimming cost V 5 bases and J 6 bases, with 12 bases left between them. The CDR3 DNA sequence: TGTGCCAGCAGTCCCTCTTGGTCCGATACGCAGTATTTT. Translated: CASSPSWSDTQYF.

This clonotype showed up just a few times. The rearrangement links TRBV5-1 to TRBJ2-7; the D gene is possibly TRBD1 (6 bases). CDR1 is SGHRS, CDR2 YFSETQ, per germline. V was clipped by 4 bases and J by 2 bases, with 13 bases between them. The CDR3 consists of 14 residues. CDR3 region: CASSPDRSPYEQYV. Written as DNA, the CDR3 is TGCGCCAGCAGCCCGGACAGATCCCCCTACGAGCAGTACGTC.

The count of this clonotype is one. The V gene is TRBV28, the J gene TRBJ2-2; a weak D match, TRBD2 (5 bases). Germline loops: CDR1 MDHEN, CDR2 SYDVKM. The CDR3 has 16 residues. V lost 4 bases and J 1 base, leaving 13 bases between the germline ends. Here the CDR3 reads CASSSHPGMNTGELFF. Here the CDR3 DNA reads TGTGCCAGCAGTTCCCACCCCGGGATGAACACCGGGGAGCTGTTTTTT. The full variable domain, in which reference TRBV28 and TRBJ2-2 provide the parts outside the CDR3, is DVKVTQSSRYLVKRTGEKVFLECVQDMDHENMFWYRQDPGLGLRLIYFSYDVKMKEKGDIPEGYSVSREKKERFSLILESASTNQTSMYLCASSSHPGMNTGELFFGEGSRLTVL.

The genes are TRBV28 and TRBJ2-7; D gene unclear. The V and J ends lost 5 bases and 9 bases respectively, with 14 bases between them. This CDR3 is built from 12 residues. Germline V gene sequence: CDR1 MDHEN, CDR2 SYDVKM. The DNA of the CDR3 is TGTGCCAGCAGTCAGACGGGCCTTGGGCAGTACTTC. This codes for CASSQTGLGQYF.

This chain links TRBV7-6 with TRBJ2-1, with TRBD2 matching 11 bases. With the DNA end fitting TRBJ2-7 better, the J assignment may be wrong. Germline CDR1 and CDR2: SGHVS and FNYEAQ. The length of the CDR3 is 18 residues. CDR3 amino acids: CASSLRGLAARLTYEQYV. CDR3 DNA sequence: TGTGCCAGCAGCTTAAGGGGACTAGCGGCCCGTTTAACCTACGAGCAGTACGTC.

The DNA of the CDR3 is TGCGCCAGCAGCTATTTACTAGCGGGGTACAATGAGCAGTTCTTC. As protein: CASSYLLAGYNEQFF. The chain is built from TRBV5-1 and TRBJ2-1; 10 bases agree with TRBD2. V gave up 3 bases and J gave up 4 bases; unmatched junction bases: 4. CDR3 length: 15 residues. The germline CDR1 and CDR2 sequences are SGHRS and YFSETQ.

The sample holds a few counts of this clonotype. V gene TRBV2 combines with J gene TRBJ1-5; D may be TRBD1 (5 bases). The germline V gene encodes CDR1 SNHLY and CDR2 FYNNEI. The ends were cut back, 4 bases at V and 0 bases at J, with 7 bases in the middle. This CDR3 has 14 residues. The CDR3 DNA reads TGTGCCAGCAGTGGACAGTATAGCAATCAGCCCCAGCATTTT. As protein: CASSGQYSNQPQHF.

The chain couples TRBV12-3 or TRBV12-4 to TRBJ2-3; 11 nucleotides agree with TRBD1. The CDR3 totals 16 residues. With 5 bases clipped from V and 2 bases from J, the junction kept 6 bases outside the gene matches. CDR3 DNA sequence: TGTGCCAGCAGTCACGGGGACAGGGGGACCACAGATACGCAGTATTTT. Amino acids: CASSHGDRGTTDTQYF.

The chain uses TRBV19 and TRBJ1-5; D remains ambiguous. Germline loops: CDR1 LNHDA, CDR2 SQIVND (reference sequence). V was clipped by 0 bases and J by 4 bases, with 19 bases between them. The CDR3 totals 18 residues. This CDR3 reads CASSIDRDSILFNQPQHF. The DNA of the CDR3 is TGTGCCAGTAGTATAGATCGTGATTCCATCCTTTTTAATCAGCCCCAGCATTTT.

This clonotype was observed a handful of times. This chain connects TRBV29-1 to TRBJ1-4; no reliable D call. Germline values: CDR1 SQVTM, CDR2 ANQGSEA. CDR3 length equals 13 residues. Trimming cost V 4 bases and J 3 bases, with 9 bases left between them. The CDR3 region has the DNA TGCAGCGTTGTTAGAGGGCCTAATGAAAAACTGTTTTTT. Protein product: CSVVRGPNEKLFF.

V is TRBV20-1 and J is TRBJ2-1, with D possibly TRBD1 on 7 matching bases. Germline values: CDR1 DFQATT, CDR2 SNEGSKA (reference sequence). The length of the CDR3 is 15 residues. V was cut by 2 bases and J by 4 bases, with 15 bases left in between. Here the CDR3 reads CSARLRGAGYNEQFF. Written as DNA, the CDR3 is TGCAGTGCTAGACTCAGGGGGGCCGGGTACAATGAGCAGTTCTTC.

This clonotype appeared many times. The CDR3 reads CASRTTNTGELFF. CDR3 bases: TGTGCCAGCAGAACAACGAACACCGGGGAGCTGTTTTTT. This sequence joins TRBV5-5 and TRBJ2-2; D remains ambiguous. The V end lost 5 bases, the J end lost 0 bases, and 5 bases lay between the germline ends. The CDR3 consists of 13 residues. CDR1 SGHKS and CDR2 YYEKEE come from the germline V gene (reference sequence).